What follows are 12 T cell receptor beta chains derived from one specimen sequenced in a study of cytomegalovirus exposure and HLA in healthy donors. The PCR was carried out with 60 Vbeta primers and 13 Jbeta primers. Using immunoSEQ multiplex PCR, the repertoire was profiled, and TCRdb retains in-frame clones only, with some absent. The sample gives about 190,000 clones, over 70% of which show up once; around 2.2% is in the top ten. Sequencing used PBMCs. These receptors were collected from a young woman in good health and CMV-seropositive.

The genes are TRBV19 and TRBJ2-3; 7 nucleotides match TRBD1. The CDR3 has 16 residues. The V segment lost 5 bases and the J segment 1 base; nucleotides outside the gene matches: 9. Germline CDR1 and CDR2: LNHDA and SQIVND (reference sequence). Here the CDR3 DNA reads TGTGCCAGTAGTGTACAGGGACAGTTTGGCACAGATACGCAGTATTTT. Its protein is CASSVQGQFGTDTQYF. The full variable domain, in which reference TRBV19 and TRBJ2-3 provide the parts outside the CDR3, is DGGITQSPKYLFRKEGQNVTLSCEQNLNHDAMYWYRQDPGQGLRLIYYSQIVNDFQKGDIAEGYSVSREKKESFPLTVTSAQKNPTAFYLCASSVQGQFGTDTQYFGPGTRLTVL.

About this clone itself: A read error may account for a junction end that differs from germline. This chain links TRBV7-7 with TRBJ2-1; 8 nucleotides line up with TRBD2. The CDR3 spans 14 residues. The germline gives CDR1 SSHAT, CDR2 FNYEAQ (reference sequence). The CDR3 protein is CASSLRAGEGEQFF. Written as DNA, the CDR3 is TGTGCTAGCAGCTTGCGAGCGGGGGAGGGTGAGCAGTTCTTC.

The V and J genes are TRBV7-8 and TRBJ2-7; TRBD2 is a possible D gene (5 bases). This CDR3 contains 14 residues. V lost 5 bases, J lost 5 bases, and 16 bases lay in between. Germline V lookup: CDR1 SGHVS, CDR2 FQNEAQ. CDR3 coding DNA: TGTGCCAGCAGCCAGAGCGGACTGGACGACGAGCAGTACGTC. Encoded protein: CASSQSGLDDEQYV.

This chain joins TRBV30 and TRBJ1-3; D unclear. CDR3 length equals 12 residues. The germline V and J ends were trimmed by 4 bases and 4 bases, with 8 bases remaining between them. The germline V gene encodes CDR1 GTSNPN and CDR2 SVGIG (reference sequence). CDR3 in DNA: TGTGCCTGGACCCGAGGGGGAAACACCATATATTTT. It is translated as CAWTRGGNTIYF.

The CDR3 is CASRPTGTGLNGYTF. CDR3 in DNA: TGTGCCAGCAGGCCTACCGGGACAGGCTTAAATGGCTACACCTTC. The J gene is TRBJ1-2, the V gene TRBV7-9; TRBD1 matches at 8 bases. With V trimmed by 6 bases and J by 6 bases, 12 bases remained unmatched. The V gene's germline CDR1 is SEHNR and CDR2 FQNEAQ (reference sequence). This CDR3 has 15 residues.

The chain combines TRBV6-5 with TRBJ1-2; D is unclear. Per germline, CDR1 MNHEY and CDR2 SVGAGI. With 6 bases removed from V and 2 bases from J, the gap between germline ends came to 10 bases. This CDR3 contains 13 residues. CDR3 sequence reads: CASSRSVNYGYTF. The CDR3 DNA is TGTGCCAGCAGCCGCAGCGTCAACTATGGCTACACCTTC.

The chain couples TRBV11-3 to TRBJ1-2; 9 bases are shared with TRBD1. This CDR3 is built from 14 residues. Looked up from germline, CDR1 is SGHNT and CDR2 is YENEEA. After removal of 5 bases from V and 4 bases from J, the junction contained 5 bases not matched to a gene. CDR3 nucleotide sequence: TGTGCCAGCAGCCCCCAGACAGGGGGCTATGGCTACACCTTC. This gives the protein CASSPQTGGYGYTF.

The chain recombines TRBV5-6 with TRBJ1-1; the D gene is possibly TRBD1 (6 bases). This CDR3 has 13 residues. With 2 bases removed from V and 4 bases from J, the gap between germline ends came to 9 bases. Per germline, CDR1 SGHDT and CDR2 YYEEEE. The CDR3 protein is CASSFTGTTEAFF. CDR3 in DNA: TGTGCCAGCAGCTTTACAGGGACCACTGAAGCTTTCTTT.

The chain recombines TRBV7-9 with TRBJ1-5, with D tentatively TRBD1 (5 bases). The length of the CDR3 is 16 residues. Germline lookup yields CDR1 SEHNR and CDR2 FQNEAQ (reference sequence). Deletions cut 2 bases from V and 2 bases from J, with 13 bases between. The CDR3, as DNA: TGTGCCAGCAGCTTACCCGCGGGGCCTGGCAATCAGCCCCAGCATTTT. Protein product: CASSLPAGPGNQPQHF. Full variable domain (outside the CDR3, taken from reference TRBV7-9 and TRBJ1-5): DTGVSQNPRHKITKRGQNVTFRCDPISEHNRLYWYRQTLGQGPEFLTYFQNEAQLEKSRLLSDRFSAERPKGSFSTLEIQRTEQGDSAMYLCASSLPAGPGNQPQHFGDGTRLSIL.

The J gene is TRBJ2-1, the V gene TRBV5-6, with 7 bases aligning to TRBD2. J was trimmed by 7 bases and V by 0 bases; bases with no gene match: 13. The CDR3 has 17 amino acids. Per the germline V gene, CDR1 is SGHDT and CDR2 is YYEEEE. In nucleotides, the CDR3 is TGTGCCAGCAGCTTGGCAATTGCGGGGGAATATGGAAATGAGCAGTTCTTC. This codes for CASSLAIAGEYGNEQFF.

The chain recombines TRBV5-4 with TRBJ2-2; D possibly corresponds to TRBD2 (6 bases). The CDR3 is 14 amino acids. Germline values: CDR1 SGHNT, CDR2 YYREEE (reference sequence). V shed 5 bases and J shed 7 bases, with 15 bases lying between them. The CDR3 loop is CASSWTAGSGELFF. The CDR3 coding sequence is TGTGCCAGCAGTTGGACCGCCGGGAGCGGGGAGCTGTTTTTT.

This chain links TRBV7-9 with TRBJ2-1; TRBD2 aligns across 10 bases. Germline loops: CDR1 SEHNR, CDR2 FQNEAQ (reference sequence). The CDR3 spans 13 residues. The V gene end was trimmed by 5 bases and the J gene end by 10 bases; junction bases not matched to a gene: 5. The CDR3 is CASSPRTSGEQFF. In DNA, the CDR3 is TGTGCCAGCAGCCCCCGGACTAGCGGAGAGCAGTTCTTC. Drawing the rest from reference TRBV7-9 and TRBJ2-1, the complete variable domain is DTGVSQNPRHKITKRGQNVTFRCDPISEHNRLYWYRQTLGQGPEFLTYFQNEAQLEKSRLLSDRFSAERPKGSFSTLEIQRTEQGDSAMYLCASSPRTSGEQFFGPGTRLTVL.